This T cell receptor (beta chain) was captured in a study of brain T cells in children with intractable seizures. Points from the study as a whole: HCMV serostatus was not known, and viral specificity came from CDR3 similarity only. Pre- and post-surgery blood differed in depth, so pre-surgery absences may be undersampling.

Here immunoSEQ multiplex PCR was the method, and the copy in TCRdb shows in-frame clones only, minus some. This sample carries under 400,000 clones, over 85% of them seen once, and the ten largest clones take 4.5% to 7%. A note on this clone: Its antigen is unknown.

Time point in this sample: blood from clinic visit 5 months post-surgery; TSC patient then seizure free. Only cases whose brain tissue showed the highest T cell transcript signatures were sequenced. Patients received at least one anti-epileptic drug before surgery. The sequenced sample was peripheral blood, obtained roughly 5 months after surgery. This TCR derives from a boy under two years old with tuberous sclerosis and intractable seizures.

The CDR3 spells CASSLPRENTGELFF. The CDR3, as DNA: TGTGCCAGCAGCCTACCTAGAGAGAACACCGGGGAGCTGTTTTTT. The J gene is TRBJ2-2, the V gene TRBV7-6, with unresolved D. The V gene lost 5 bases and the J gene lost 1 base, with 11 bases spanning the gap. The CDR3 has 15 residues. Germline V CDR1 and CDR2: SGHVS, FNYEAQ.